This T cell receptor (beta chain) derives from a study of blood T cell repertoires in COVID-19. Produced via immunoSEQ multiplex PCR; TCRdb's table is partial and in-frame only. The sample holds approximately 180,000 clones, approximately 90% seen once. Per germline, CDR1 SGHKS and CDR2 YYEKEE (reference sequence). This CDR3 is 15 amino acids long. The V segment lost 3 bases and the J segment 4 bases; nucleotides outside the gene matches: 7. Patients of the Seattle cohort, enrolled during active infection, were followed longitudinally. Sequencing was performed on peripheral blood. The gene calls are TRBV5-5 and TRBJ2-3; 8 positions match TRBD1. This receptor was identified in a woman in her seventies with COVID-19, enrolled during active disease. The DNA for the CDR3 is TGTGCCAGCAGCTGGACAGGGAGCGTTCCAGATACGCAGTATTTT. Encoded protein: CASSWTGSVPDTQYF.